Reported below is one T cell receptor (beta chain). Preparation of the TCRbeta library used unique molecular identifiers. Via MiXCR, TCRdb re-called the PCR reads, giving one row per CDR3 protein. The table lists around 370,000 distinct CDR3 sequences, around 10% of them singletons. Germline CDR1 is SGHRS and CDR2 is YFSETQ. This CDR3 has 14 residues. Trimming cost V 2 bases and J 3 bases; bases outside gene matches: 2. The data are from a study of T-cell reconstitution after alpha-beta-depleted transplantation in children. Specimen: PBMCs from the stem cell graft donor, collected from the stem cell graft. V and J are TRBV5-1 and TRBJ2-3; 8 positions match TRBD1. This TCR came from a human donor who donated a stem cell graft to a child with acute lymphoblastic leukemia. CDR3 protein: CASSFRQGTDTQYF. In DNA form, the CDR3 reads TGCGCCAGCAGCTTTCGACAGGGGACAGATACGCAGTATTTT.